These T cell receptor beta chains were read from a single sample in a study of CD8+CD57+ T cells in acquired aplastic anemia. Each CDR3 protein gets one entry after TCRdb re-called the reads with MiXCR. This sample yields 90,000 to 150,000 distinct CDR3 sequences, of which about 60% are seen a single time; 25% to 30% belongs to the top ten. The specimen was sorted CD4+, CD8+, or CD8+CD57+ T cells (not recorded which) from PBMCs. These receptor sequences come from a human donor with aplastic anemia. Both conserved end residues are part of each CDR3. The D gene is left open where the match is weak. Clone size appears in some rows only: once, few, many, or a class for an expanded clone.

clone_size j_call d_call v_call cdr3_nt cdr3_aa
- TRBJ2-2 TRBD1 TRBV4-3 TGCGCCAGCAGCCACAGAGCAGGGGGAACCGGGGAGCTGTTTTTT CASSHRAGGTGELFF
many TRBJ1-2 - TRBV30 TGTGCCTGGAGTGGGCCCACCAGAGGCTACACCTTC CAWSGPTRGYTF
- TRBJ1-1 - TRBV15 TGTGCCACCAGCATACGACAACTGAACACTGAAGCTTTCTTT CATSIRQLNTEAFF
- TRBJ1-1 - TRBV15 TGTGCCACCAGCAGTCAGACAGGCCTGAACACTGAAGCTTTCTTT CATSSQTGLNTEAFF
- TRBJ2-5 TRBD2 TRBV2 TGTGCCAGCAGTGCAATAGCGGGGTTGAGAGAGACCCAGTACTTC CASSAIAGLRETQYF
- TRBJ2-1 - TRBV4-1 TGCGCCACCAAAGCCGAGATAGGGTATGAGCAGTTCTTC CATKAEIGYEQFF
- TRBJ1-1 TRBD1 TRBV20-1 TGCAGTGCAGGCAGGGGGGGAACGGGGAACACTGAAGCTTTCTTT CSAGRGGTGNTEAFF
- TRBJ2-7 - TRBV20-1 TGCAGTGCCATGACCCGGCATGGGCAGTACTTC CSAMTRHGQYF
- TRBJ1-3 - TRBV29-1 TGCAGCATCTCGGTTTGGCAGGGAGGAAACACCATATATTTT CSISVWQGGNTIYF
- TRBJ2-1 - TRBV3-1 TGTGCCAGCAGCGCCCGTGGACTGTACAATGAGCAGTTCTTC CASSARGLYNEQFF
- TRBJ2-2 - TRBV29-1 TGCAGCGTCGCCCAGGGGACCGGGGAGCTGTTTTTT CSVAQGTGELFF
- TRBJ1-2 - TRBV29-1 TGCAGCGTTGAAGGGGGTGGTGGCTATGGCTACACCTTC CSVEGGGGYGYTF
- TRBJ1-6 - TRBV7-9 TGTGCCAGCAGCTTAGGTCGGAATTCACCCCTCCACTTT CASSLGRNSPLHF
- TRBJ2-7 - TRBV10-3 TGTGCCACCCAGGTGGGTGACGGCTTCTACGAGCAGTACTTC CATQVGDGFYEQYF
- TRBJ2-2 - TRBV7-6 TGTGCCAGCAGCTTAGGAGGGGTCCGGAGCACCGGGGAGCTGTTTTTT CASSLGGVRSTGELFF
- TRBJ1-5 - TRBV5-1 TGCGCCAGCATGGCGGGGGGGCCTGCTGAGACCCAGCATTTT CASMAGGPAETQHF
few TRBJ2-7 - TRBV2 TGTGCCTTGCGGCAGGCCTACGAGCAGTACTTC CALRQAYEQYF
many TRBJ2-7 - TRBV12-3/TRBV12-4 TGTGCCAGCAGTTTTTCGGACCGAAGCTCCTACGAGCAGTACTTC CASSFSDRSSYEQYF
once TRBJ1-4 - TRBV24-1 TGTGCCACCAGTGATTTGAGTGATGGCCTTGAAAAACTGTTTTTT CATSDLSDGLEKLFF
- TRBJ1-6 - TRBV11-2 TGTGCCAGCAGCTTAGACAGGGGTGGACCCCTCCACTTT CASSLDRGGPLHF
- TRBJ2-1 TRBD2 TRBV9 TGTGCCAGCAGCACCGCCCCCGCTAGCGGGAGGGTAAATGAGCAGTTCTTC CASSTAPASGRVNEQFF
- TRBJ1-3 - TRBV9 TGTGCCAGCAGCGGTGTGGGTGGAAACACCATATATTTT CASSGVGGNTIYF
many TRBJ2-7 - TRBV2 TGTGCCAGCAGTGAATGGGACACGAGCTCCTACGAGCAGTACTTC CASSEWDTSSYEQYF
few TRBJ1-1 - TRBV2 TGTGCCAGCAGGCCCGGTTGGAACACTGAAGCTTTCTTT CASRPGWNTEAFF
- TRBJ1-1 - TRBV12-3/TRBV12-4 TGTGCCAGCAGTTCCGCCATGGGGGGTGCTGAAGCTTTCTTT CASSSAMGGAEAFF
- TRBJ2-1 - TRBV15 TGTGCCACCGGACCCACCCCGGACAATGAGCAGTTCTTC CATGPTPDNEQFF
- TRBJ2-1 - TRBV7-1 TGTGCCAGCAGCCCAGCTGGCAGGCATGAGCAGTTCTTC CASSPAGRHEQFF
- TRBJ1-1 - TRBV12-3/TRBV12-4 TGTGCCAGCACCTACGCCTCGGGGATGAACACTGAAGCTTTCTTT CASTYASGMNTEAFF
many TRBJ1-6 - TRBV4-3 TGCGCCAGCAGCCAAGATCGCCCTCAGGGGATACAAAATTCACCCCTCCACTTT CASSQDRPQGIQNSPLHF
- TRBJ2-2 - TRBV25-1 TGTGCCAGCAGCGATGGACGTGCTGAGACCGGGGAGCTGTTTTTT CASSDGRAETGELFF
- TRBJ1-6 TRBD1 TRBV5-4 TGTGCCAGCAGCTTGAGGGCGGGAGGCCCGCCAGGGACAGGGGAAAATTCACCCCTCCACTTT CASSLRAGGPPGTGENSPLHF
- TRBJ2-7 TRBD1 TRBV10-3 TGTGCCATCAGGGGGACAGATTCCTACGAGCAGTACTTC CAIRGTDSYEQYF
few TRBJ2-4 - TRBV9 TGTGCCAGCAGCCCCCAGGCAGGAGCCAAAAACATTCAGTACTTC CASSPQAGAKNIQYF
- TRBJ1-5 - TRBV27 TGTGCCAGCAGTGGCTCTTATAGCAATCAGCCCCAGCATTTT CASSGSYSNQPQHF
- TRBJ2-1 - TRBV15 TGTGCCACCAGCAGAGGAGGCCGGCTCCAGTATAATGAGCAGTTCTTC CATSRGGRLQYNEQFF
- TRBJ1-5 - TRBV10-3 TGTGCCATCAGTGACCACGCCGCCAGGGCCAGCAATCAGCCCCAGCATTTT CAISDHAARASNQPQHF
- TRBJ2-1 - TRBV24-1 TGTGCCACCAGTGATTTGTGGCAGGGGAAGGGCAGTGAGCAGTTCTTC CATSDLWQGKGSEQFF
- TRBJ2-3 - TRBV5-6 TGTGCCAGCAGCTTGTTTCTGGCGGGGAAGAGGATAGGTACGCAGTATTTT CASSLFLAGKRIGTQYF
- TRBJ1-1 TRBD1 TRBV7-9 TGTGCCAGCAGCTATAAAGGACAGGGATCGGCGGCTTTCTTT CASSYKGQGSAAFF
many TRBJ2-3 TRBD2 TRBV20-1 TGCAGTGCTAGAGAAGCCTCAGTCGGGCTAGCGGAATGGTCGCAGTATTTT CSAREASVGLAEWSQYF
many TRBJ1-2 TRBD1 TRBV9 TGTGCCAGCAGCGCGCTGACCGGGACAGAGCTCTATGGCTACACCTTC CASSALTGTELYGYTF
few TRBJ2-3 TRBD2 TRBV3-1 TGTGCCAGCAGCCAAGTTCTAGCGGAGCCCACAGATACGCAGTATTTT CASSQVLAEPTDTQYF
- TRBJ2-7 - TRBV29-1 TGCAGCGTTTTAATGGACGGTACCTACGAGCAGTACTTC CSVLMDGTYEQYF
many TRBJ2-7 - TRBV2 TGTGCCAGCAGGCGCGGGACAGAGATCTCCTACGAGCAGTACTTC CASRRGTEISYEQYF
- TRBJ2-1 - TRBV9 TGTGCCAGCAGCGCTTCCGGGACGCCATACAATGAGCAGTTCTTC CASSASGTPYNEQFF
few TRBJ2-7 - TRBV27 TGTGCCAGCAGTCCCTTAACAGGGAGATTGAGCTACGAGCAGTACTTC CASSPLTGRLSYEQYF
- TRBJ2-1 TRBD2 TRBV10-1 TGCGCCAGCAGTGGCGGACTAGCGGGAAGGGATGAGCAGTTCTTC CASSGGLAGRDEQFF
many TRBJ2-7 - TRBV6-6 TGTGCCAGCAGTTACCCCGAGTTCTACGAGCAGTACTTC CASSYPEFYEQYF
- TRBJ2-3 - TRBV10-2 TGCGCCAGCAGCGCCGGGACGGGCTACACAGATACGCAGTATTTT CASSAGTGYTDTQYF
- TRBJ1-4 - TRBV4-2 TGTGCCAGCAGCCAAGTTGGGGTAGTTGAAAAACTGTTTTTT CASSQVGVVEKLFF
- TRBJ2-7 - TRBV24-1 TGTGCCACCAGTGATACTCGGGACGGAGCCTACGAGCAGTACTTC CATSDTRDGAYEQYF
many TRBJ2-7 - TRBV7-2 TGTGCCAGCAGCTTAGGGAACGAGCAGTACTTC CASSLGNEQYF
- TRBJ2-3 TRBD2 TRBV24-1 TGTGCCACCAGTGACCGGGAGCGGGAGGGTACGCAGTATTTT CATSDREREGTQYF
few TRBJ1-1 - TRBV5-1 TGCGCCAGCAGCTTGGGGCAGGGGTTCAACGAAGCTTTCTTT CASSLGQGFNEAFF
- TRBJ2-3 - TRBV2 TGTGCCAGCGGCTCTTCGGGAGATCAGCCCCAGTATTTT CASGSSGDQPQYF